Listed here is a single TCR beta chain. This specimen comes from a study of technical replicates of blood from a few donors. Trimming removed 0 bases from V and 1 base from J, with 4 bases in between. Germline V gene sequence: CDR1 LNHDA, CDR2 SQIVND (reference sequence). The CDR3 covers 14 residues. Assay used: immunoSEQ multiplex PCR; TCRdb lists only in-frame clones, some missing. The table has 90,000 or so clones, around 93% seen once; the top ten hold roughly 0.34%. The sequence came from a human donor in good health. Sequences were obtained from T cells isolated from PBMCs. V gene TRBV19 combines with J gene TRBJ2-1; no firm D call. CDR3 DNA: TGTGCCAGTAGTATAGAATCTTCCTACAATGAGCAGTTCTTC. It yields the protein CASSIESSYNEQFF.